A selection of T cell receptor beta chains follows, all from one sample in a study of blood T cell repertoires in COVID-19. Measured with immunoSEQ multiplex PCR; TCRdb has only the in-frame clones, and not every one. The profile shows a few hundred thousand clones, approximately 90% of them singletons. Material: peripheral blood. The receptors come from a woman aged 50 to 65 with COVID-19, enrolled during active disease. The CDR3 runs from the conserved cysteine through the conserved F or W. A D gene is named only where the DNA matches it firmly. Part of the rows lack a size; the others show once, few, many or a class for expanded clones.

CDR3aa | CDR3nt | d_gene | abundance | j_gene | v_gene
CASSLYGRQGTNEKLFF | TGTGCCAGCAGCTTATACGGCCGTCAGGGCACTAATGAAAAACTGTTTTTT | NA | NA | TRBJ1-4 | TRBV7-3
CASSSTPRDRDNEQYF | TGCGCCAGCAGCTCAACCCCCCGGGACAGGGACAACGAGCAGTACTTC | TRBD1 | NA | TRBJ2-7 | TRBV5-1
CASAGMVVSGNTIYF | TGTGCCAGCGCCGGGATGGTGGTCTCTGGAAACACCATATATTTT | NA | NA | TRBJ1-3 | TRBV6-5
CASSEARGDGYTF | TGTGCCAGCAGTGAAGCGCGGGGAGATGGCTACACCTTC | NA | NA | TRBJ1-2 | TRBV6-1
CASSHRRLDYRGDNEQFF | TGTGCCAGCAGCCATCGGAGACTGGACTACAGGGGTGACAATGAGCAGTTCTTC | NA | once | TRBJ2-1 | TRBV14
CASSQDSWVEAFF | TGTGCCAGCAGCCAAGATAGCTGGGTTGAAGCTTTCTTT | NA | NA | TRBJ1-1 | TRBV14
CASSYRGGSQPQHF | TGTGCCAGCAGTTATCGAGGGGGCAGTCAGCCCCAGCATTTT | TRBD1 | NA | TRBJ1-5 | TRBV6-5
CASSLQGTQGGYTF | TGTGCCAGCAGCCTCCAGGGGACCCAAGGTGGCTACACCTTC | NA | NA | TRBJ1-2 | TRBV7-9
CASSSPNQPQHF | TGTGCCAGCAGTTCTCCTAATCAGCCCCAGCATTTT | NA | NA | TRBJ1-5 | TRBV27
CASSLGTGGNGYTF | TGTGCCAGTAGTCTCGGGACAGGGGGCAATGGCTACACCTTC | TRBD1 | NA | TRBJ1-2 | TRBV19
CASSTTGGNTEAFF | TGCGCCAGCAGCACGACAGGGGGGAACACTGAAGCTTTCTTT | TRBD1 | NA | TRBJ1-1 | TRBV5-1
CASRVRGTNEKLFF | TGTGCCAGCAGGGTTCGAGGGACTAATGAAAAACTGTTTTTT | NA | NA | TRBJ1-4 | TRBV6-5
CASSQGGLPGQDTQYF | TGTGCCAGCAGTCAAGGGGGCCTGCCGGGTCAAGATACGCAGTATTTT | TRBD1 | NA | TRBJ2-3 | TRBV6-4
CASSNPPSYEQYF | TGTGCCAGCAGCAACCCACCCAGTTACGAGCAGTACTTC | NA | NA | TRBJ2-7 | TRBV11-1
CASTPYDTQYF | TGTGCCTCAACCCCCTACGATACGCAGTATTTT | NA | NA | TRBJ2-3 | TRBV12-5
CASSIGTGRGTEAFF | TGTGCCAGTAGTATAGGGACAGGGAGAGGTACTGAAGCTTTCTTT | TRBD1 | few | TRBJ1-1 | TRBV19
CASSPRGQGYGSPLHF | TGTGCCAGCTCCCCCCGCGGACAGGGGTACGGTTCACCCCTCCACTTT | TRBD1 | NA | TRBJ1-6 | TRBV28
CASSQDRDTGANVLTF | TGCGCCAGCAGCCAAGACCGGGACACTGGGGCCAACGTCCTGACTTTC | NA | NA | TRBJ2-6 | TRBV4-1
CATSRGLRGTDTQYF | TGTGCCACCAGCCGGGGACTCAGGGGCACAGATACGCAGTATTTT | NA | NA | TRBJ2-3 | TRBV24-1
CASSLEQGNTEAFF | TGCGCCAGCAGCTTGGAACAGGGGAACACTGAAGCTTTCTTT | NA | NA | TRBJ1-1 | TRBV5-1
CASSPRTAMTEAFF | TGTGCCAGCAGCCCCCGGACAGCGATGACTGAAGCTTTCTTT | NA | NA | TRBJ1-1 | TRBV9
CAWSYNRGHEQYF | TGTGCCTGGAGTTATAACAGGGGCCACGAGCAGTACTTC | TRBD1 | NA | TRBJ2-7 | TRBV30
CASSDLTGGPFTEAFF | TGCGCCAGCAGCGACCTTACAGGGGGCCCTTTCACTGAAGCTTTCTTT | TRBD1 | NA | TRBJ1-1 | TRBV5-1
CASSLPSGGNNEQFF | TGTGCCAGTAGTCTTCCTAGCGGGGGGAACAATGAGCAGTTCTTC | TRBD2 | NA | TRBJ2-1 | TRBV19
CASSILTGESNQPQHF | TGTGCCAGCAGTATTCTGACAGGGGAGAGCAATCAGCCCCAGCATTTT | TRBD1 | NA | TRBJ1-5 | TRBV25-1
CASSPGTGFQETQYF | TGCGCCAGCAGCCCCGGGACAGGATTCCAAGAGACCCAGTACTTC | TRBD1 | once | TRBJ2-5 | TRBV5-1